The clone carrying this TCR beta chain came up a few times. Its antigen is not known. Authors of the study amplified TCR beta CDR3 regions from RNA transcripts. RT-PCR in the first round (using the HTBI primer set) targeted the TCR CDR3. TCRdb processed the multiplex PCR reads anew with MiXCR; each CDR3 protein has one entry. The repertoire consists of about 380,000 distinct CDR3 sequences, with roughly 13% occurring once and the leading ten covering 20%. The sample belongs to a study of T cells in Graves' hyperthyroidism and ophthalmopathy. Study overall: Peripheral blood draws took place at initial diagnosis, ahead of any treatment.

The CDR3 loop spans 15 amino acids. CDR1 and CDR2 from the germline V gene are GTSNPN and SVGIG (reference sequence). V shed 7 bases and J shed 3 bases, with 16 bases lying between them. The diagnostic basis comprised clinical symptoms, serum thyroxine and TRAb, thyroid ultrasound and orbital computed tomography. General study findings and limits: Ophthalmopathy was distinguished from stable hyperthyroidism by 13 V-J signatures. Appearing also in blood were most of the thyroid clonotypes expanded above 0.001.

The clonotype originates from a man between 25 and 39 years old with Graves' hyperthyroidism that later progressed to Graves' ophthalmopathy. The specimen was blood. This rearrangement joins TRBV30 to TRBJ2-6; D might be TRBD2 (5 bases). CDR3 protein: CALIRLSGGANVLTF. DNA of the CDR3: TGTGCCTTGATCAGACTCAGCGGTGGGGCCAACGTCCTGACTTTC. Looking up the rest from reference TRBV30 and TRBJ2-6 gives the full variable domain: SQTIHQWPATLVQPVGSPLSLECTVEGTSNPNLYWYRQAAGRGLQLLFYSVGIGQISSEVPQNLSASRPQDRQFILSSKKLLLSDSGFYLCALIRLSGGANVLTFGAGSRLTVL.